These T cell receptor beta chains were read from a single sample in a study of blood T cell repertoires in COVID-19. Measured with immunoSEQ multiplex PCR; TCRdb has only the in-frame clones, and not every one. The sample includes 140,000 or so clones, approximately 80% of them seen just once. Material for sequencing was peripheral blood. These receptors came from a woman aged 45-65 years with acute or convalescent COVID-19. The CDR3 runs from the conserved cysteine through the conserved F or W. The D gene is left open where the match is weak. Clone size is stated in some rows and not others, as once, few, many or a class when expanded.

j_call clone_size d_call v_call cdr3_nt cdr3_aa
TRBJ2-7 . . TRBV19 TGTGCCAGTACACAAGGAGGGGGCCGGTTTTACGAGCAGTACTTC CASTQGGGRFYEQYF
TRBJ1-1 few . TRBV19 TGTGCCAGTACTGGCGGCCTACCCACTGAAGCTTTCTTT CASTGGLPTEAFF
TRBJ2-1 . . TRBV2 TGTGCCAGCCGGAGGGGGACGGGGGGAAACAATGAGCAGTTCTTC CASRRGTGGNNEQFF
TRBJ1-2 . . TRBV27 TGTGCCAGCAGCCAATCAATTAACTATGGCTACACCTTC CASSQSINYGYTF
TRBJ1-2 few . TRBV4-2 TGTGCCAGCAGCCCGAACCAGGGAATCTATGGCTACACCTTC CASSPNQGIYGYTF
TRBJ1-4 . . TRBV3-1/TRBV3-2 TGTGCCAGCAGCCAAGACACAGGGACGGGCGAAAAACTGTTTTTT CASSQDTGTGEKLFF
TRBJ2-3 . TRBD2 TRBV5-4 TGTGCCAGCAGCAGACCTAGTACGGGGGGGACAGATACGCAGTATTTT CASSRPSTGGTDTQYF
TRBJ2-5 once TRBD1 TRBV19 TGTGCCAGTAGTATCATCCCCTACAGGGGGCTGGGGCAAGAGACCCAGTACTTC CASSIIPYRGLGQETQYF
TRBJ2-5 . . TRBV3-1/TRBV3-2 TGTGCCAGCAGCCAAGGGGGAGGTGGTGAGACCCAGTACTTC CASSQGGGGETQYF
TRBJ1-2 . . TRBV28 TGTGCCAGCAGTTCTCGGTATGGCTACACCTTC CASSSRYGYTF
TRBJ2-7 . . TRBV21-1 TGTGCCAGCAGCACCCGACTAGCGACTACCTACGAGCAGTACTTC CASSTRLATTYEQYF
TRBJ1-6 once . TRBV7-9 TGTGCCAGCAGGTGTCACAGGGCTCCTAAAAGCTCCTATAATTCACCCCTCCACTTT CASRCHRAPKSSYNSPLHF
TRBJ2-7 . . TRBV11-3 TGTGCCAGCAGCTTAGACCCTGTTGGAGGGGCCGTCTCCTACGAGCAGTACTTC CASSLDPVGGAVSYEQYF
TRBJ1-1 . TRBD1 TRBV9 TGTGCCAGCAGTAGACAGGGAGACACTAGGGGCACTGAAGCTTTCTTT CASSRQGDTRGTEAFF
TRBJ1-1 once . TRBV2 TGTGCCAGCAACGCCGGGGTCCCTGAAGCTTTCTTT CASNAGVPEAFF
TRBJ2-3 . TRBD2 TRBV5-6 TGTGCCAGCAGCTCCTACCTGCGGGGGAACTCAGATACGCAGTATTTT CASSSYLRGNSDTQYF
TRBJ1-2 once . TRBV9 TGTGCCAGCAGCGCCAGTCACTATGGCTACACCTTC CASSASHYGYTF
TRBJ2-1 . TRBD2 TRBV9 TGTGCCAGCACATTAGCGGGAGTCACGGACAATGAGCAGTTCTTC CASTLAGVTDNEQFF
TRBJ2-1 . TRBD2 TRBV27 TGTGCCAGCAGCACCCTTAGCGGGGGGGTTAACAATGAGCAGTTCTTC CASSTLSGGVNNEQFF
TRBJ2-7 once TRBD1 TRBV5-1 TGCGCCAGCAGCCAACAGGGGTACGAGCAGTACTTC CASSQQGYEQYF
TRBJ2-1 . TRBD2 TRBV6-5 TGTGCCAGCAGTTCCCGACTAGCCCAGAATGAGCAGTTCTTC CASSSRLAQNEQFF
TRBJ1-6 . . TRBV9 TGTGCCAGCAGCACCGGGGAGGGGCCCTATAATTCACCCCTCCACTTT CASSTGEGPYNSPLHF
TRBJ1-2 . . TRBV24-1 TGTGCCACCAGTAAAAGGGGATATGGCTACACCTTC CATSKRGYGYTF
TRBJ2-4 . TRBD2 TRBV25-1 TGTGCCAGCAGTGGGCGGGGGGCGCCGGATCAGTACTTC CASSGRGAPDQYF